This note documents a single T cell receptor beta chain sequence. The record originates from a study of blood T cell repertoires in COVID-19. In the study overall: Samples of COVID-19 (acute and convalescent) were obtained from the United States, Italy and Spain.

CDR3 length: 16 amino acids. CDR1 and CDR2 (germline): SGHNT, YENEEA. J lost 8 bases, V lost 3 bases, and 8 bases had no gene match. The protocol was immunoSEQ multiplex PCR, while the TCRdb copy is restricted to in-frame clones and leaves out a portion. This repertoire shows about 180,000 clones, approximately 90% found once; its top ten account for 2.5% to 3%. This chain joins TRBV11-3 and TRBJ2-1; 12 bases map to TRBD2. The receptor was derived from a woman aged 25-40 years with active or convalescent COVID-19. Sequenced sample: peripheral blood. The CDR3 reads CASSFLLAGGGDEQFF. CDR3 coding DNA: TGTGCCAGCAGCTTCCTACTAGCGGGGGGCGGGGATGAGCAGTTCTTC.